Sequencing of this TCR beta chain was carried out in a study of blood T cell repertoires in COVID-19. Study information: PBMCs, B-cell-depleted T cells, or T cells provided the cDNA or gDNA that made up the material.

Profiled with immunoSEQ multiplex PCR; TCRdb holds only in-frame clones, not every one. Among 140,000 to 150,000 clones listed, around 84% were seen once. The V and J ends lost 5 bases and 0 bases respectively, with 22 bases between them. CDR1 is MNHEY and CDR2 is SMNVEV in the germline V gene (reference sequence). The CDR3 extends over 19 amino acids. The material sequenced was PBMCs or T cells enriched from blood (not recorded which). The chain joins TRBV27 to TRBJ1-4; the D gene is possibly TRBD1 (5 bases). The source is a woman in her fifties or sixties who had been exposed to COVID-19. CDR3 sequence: CASSPQRQIPPATNEKLFF. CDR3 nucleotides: TGTGCCAGCAGTCCCCAAAGACAGATACCTCCTGCAACTAATGAAAAACTGTTTTTT.